These T cell receptor beta chains were read from a single sample in a study of blood T cell repertoires in COVID-19. Clones were sequenced by immunoSEQ multiplex PCR, and TCRdb holds only the in-frame ones, with some missing. This table holds approximately 230,000 clones, 86% found once. The sample comprised peripheral blood. All receptors come from a man younger than 40 who had recovered from COVID-19. The CDR3 runs from the conserved cysteine through the conserved F or W. A D gene is named only where the DNA matches it firmly. The size entry is marked missing in some rows and otherwise reads once, few, many or a size class.

>.|TRBV27|.|TRBJ2-3
CASSSLAYASTDTQYF
TGTGCCAGCAGTTCCCTCGCATACGCGAGCACAGATACGCAGTATTTT
>.|TRBV3-1/TRBV3-2|.|TRBJ2-7
CASSPTRTANEQYF
TGTGCCAGCAGCCCTACGAGGACAGCTAACGAGCAGTACTTC
>.|TRBV2|.|TRBJ2-3
CASSDPSTSQRLIRTDTQYF
TGTGCCAGCAGCGATCCCTCGACATCTCAAAGGTTAATTCGCACAGATACGCAGTATTTT
>TRBD1|TRBV7-7|few|TRBJ2-3
CASSPGPGQGPDTQYF
TGTGCCAGCAGCCCCGGCCCCGGACAGGGCCCCGATACGCAGTATTTT
>TRBD1|TRBV6-5|.|TRBJ1-2
CASSYSQGGYGYTF
TGTGCCAGCAGTTACTCACAGGGGGGCTATGGCTACACCTTC
>TRBD1|TRBV6-6|.|TRBJ1-1
CASSIKRDRGYLEAFF
TGTGCCAGCAGCATCAAACGGGACAGGGGATACCTTGAAGCTTTCTTT
>TRBD1|TRBV29-1|once|TRBJ1-5
CSVGTGGGQPQHF
TGCAGCGTTGGGACAGGGGGCGGTCAGCCCCAGCATTTT
>.|TRBV4-3|.|TRBJ1-2
CASSLNTGSGYGYTF
TGCGCCAGCAGCCTCAACACAGGGTCCGGCTATGGCTACACCTTC
>TRBD2|TRBV3-1/TRBV3-2|.|TRBJ2-1
CASAISGGGEQFF
TGTGCCAGTGCTATTAGCGGGGGGGGTGAGCAGTTCTTC
>TRBD2|TRBV7-9|.|TRBJ2-3
CASSRPGLAGGAITDTQYF
TGTGCCAGCAGCCGTCCCGGACTAGCGGGGGGGGCTATTACAGATACGCAGTATTTT
>.|TRBV5-1|few|TRBJ1-2
CASSLGTVYGYTF
TGCGCCAGCAGCTTGGGGACAGTCTATGGCTACACCTTC
>TRBD2|TRBV18|.|TRBJ2-5
CASSPLAGVTETQYF
TGTGCCAGCTCACCACTAGCGGGGGTGACAGAGACCCAGTACTTC
>.|TRBV5-1|once|TRBJ1-1
CASSLREANTEAFF
TGCGCCAGCAGCTTGCGGGAGGCGAACACTGAAGCTTTCTTT
>TRBD1|TRBV3-1/TRBV3-2|once|TRBJ1-4
CASSQTQGAAEILFF
TGTGCCAGCAGCCAAACGCAGGGGGCGGCCGAAATACTGTTTTTT
>.|TRBV5-8|.|TRBJ1-2
CASSAPPTIFGYTF
TGTGCCAGCAGCGCCCCACCCACTATTTTTGGCTACACCTTC
>TRBD1|TRBV11-3|.|TRBJ1-1
CASSPRTGVGAFF
TGTGCCAGCAGCCCCCGGACAGGGGTCGGAGCTTTCTTT
>.|TRBV5-4|.|TRBJ1-1
CASSLGWANTEAFF
TGTGCCAGCAGCTTGGGTTGGGCGAACACTGAAGCTTTCTTT
>.|TRBV6-2/TRBV6-3|.|TRBJ1-2
CASSNRVSYTF
TGTGCCAGCAGTAACAGGGTTAGCTACACCTTC
>TRBD2|TRBV9|.|TRBJ2-2
CASSVGLADTGELFF
TGTGCCAGCAGCGTAGGACTAGCGGACACCGGGGAGCTGTTTTTT
>.|TRBV9|.|TRBJ1-3
CASSPSLFGNTIYF
TGTGCCAGCAGCCCCTCACTATTTGGAAACACCATATATTTT
>TRBD1|TRBV19|.|TRBJ1-4
CATETGEGGEKLFF
TGTGCCACCGAGACAGGGGAAGGGGGTGAAAAACTGTTTTTT
>.|TRBV19|once|TRBJ1-6
CASSADRKSPLHF
TGTGCCAGTAGTGCCGACAGAAAATCACCCCTCCACTTT
>.|TRBV7-2|.|TRBJ2-3
CASSTPYETHTQYF
TGTGCCAGCAGCACACCCTACGAGACTCATACGCAGTATTTT
>TRBD1|TRBV5-6|.|TRBJ1-2
CASSLGQGSYGYTF
TGTGCCAGCAGCTTGGGACAGGGGTCCTATGGCTACACCTTC
>.|TRBV27|.|TRBJ1-1
CASTMGPSGTEAFF
TGTGCCAGCACCATGGGGCCCTCAGGCACTGAAGCTTTCTTT
>.|TRBV3-1/TRBV3-2|few|TRBJ1-5
CASSQDRSQPQHF
TGTGCCAGCAGCCAAGATCGGAGTCAGCCCCAGCATTTT
>TRBD1|TRBV6-5|few|TRBJ1-2
CASSYDGQGVYGYTF
TGTGCCAGCAGTTACGATGGACAGGGGGTCTATGGCTACACCTTC
>.|TRBV4-1|.|TRBJ1-1
CASSQETGMNTEAFF
TGCGCCAGCAGCCAAGAAACGGGAATGAACACTGAAGCTTTCTTT